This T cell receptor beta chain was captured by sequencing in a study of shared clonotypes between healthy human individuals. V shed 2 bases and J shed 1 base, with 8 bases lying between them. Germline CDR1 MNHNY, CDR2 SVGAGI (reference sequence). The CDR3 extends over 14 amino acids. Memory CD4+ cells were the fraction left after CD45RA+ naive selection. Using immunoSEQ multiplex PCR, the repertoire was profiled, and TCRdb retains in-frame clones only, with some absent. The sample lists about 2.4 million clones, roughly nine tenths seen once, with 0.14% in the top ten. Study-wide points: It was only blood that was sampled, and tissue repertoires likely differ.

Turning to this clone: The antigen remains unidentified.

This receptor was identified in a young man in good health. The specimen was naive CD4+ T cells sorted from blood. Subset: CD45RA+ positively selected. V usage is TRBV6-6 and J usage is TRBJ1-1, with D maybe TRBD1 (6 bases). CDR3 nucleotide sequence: TGTGCCAGCAGTTACGTGACAGGGAACACTGAAGCTTTCTTT. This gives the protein CASSYVTGNTEAFF.